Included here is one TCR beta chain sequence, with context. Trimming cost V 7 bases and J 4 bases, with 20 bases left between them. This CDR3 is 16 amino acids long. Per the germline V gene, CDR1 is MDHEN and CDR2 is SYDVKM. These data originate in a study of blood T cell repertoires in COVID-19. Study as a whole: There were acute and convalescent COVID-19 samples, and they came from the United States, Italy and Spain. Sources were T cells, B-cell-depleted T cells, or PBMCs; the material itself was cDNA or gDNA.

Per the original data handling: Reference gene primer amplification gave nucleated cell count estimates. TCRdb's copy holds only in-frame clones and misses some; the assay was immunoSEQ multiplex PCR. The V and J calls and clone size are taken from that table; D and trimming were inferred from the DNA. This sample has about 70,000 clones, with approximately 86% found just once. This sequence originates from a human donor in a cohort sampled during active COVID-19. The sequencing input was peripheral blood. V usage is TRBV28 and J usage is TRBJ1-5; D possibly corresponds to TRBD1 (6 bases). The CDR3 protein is CASTRGKAIGNQPQHF. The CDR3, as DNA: TGTGCCAGCACCAGGGGAAAGGCGATAGGGAATCAGCCCCAGCATTTT.